These 26 T cell receptor beta chains were sequenced from one sample in a study of blood T cell repertoires in COVID-19. Clones were sequenced by immunoSEQ multiplex PCR, and TCRdb holds only the in-frame ones, with some missing. The sample shows approximately 200,000 clones, 87% of them seen only once. Sequences were obtained from peripheral blood. All receptors come from a man between 60 and 75 years old who had recovered from COVID-19.

The chain joins TRBV7-2 to TRBJ1-1; the D is unclear. CDR1 and CDR2 (germline): SGHTA, FQGNSA. V was clipped by 2 bases and J by 5 bases, with 12 bases between them. This CDR3 has 14 residues. In nucleotides, the CDR3 is TGTGCCAGCAGCTTATGGGAGGGTAAGACTGAAGCTTTCTTT. It translates to CASSLWEGKTEAFF. The full variable domain, with the rest looked up from reference TRBV7-2 and TRBJ1-1, is GAGVSQSPSNKVTEKGKDVELRCDPISGHTALYWYRQSLGQGLEFLIYFQGNSAPDKSGLPSDRFSAERTGGSVSTLTIQRTQQEDSAVYLCASSLWEGKTEAFFGQGTRLTVV.

The chain couples TRBV7-2 to TRBJ2-3, with TRBD1 as a possible D gene (5 bases). CDR1 is SGHTA and CDR2 is FQGNSA in the germline V gene. The CDR3 loop spans 16 amino acids. V lost 1 base and J 3 bases, leaving 14 bases between the germline ends. In DNA, the CDR3 is TGTGCCAGCAGCTTAGGGACACCGTATGTTACAGATACGCAGTATTTT. The encoded protein is CASSLGTPYVTDTQYF.

Only one count was recorded for this clone. V usage is TRBV6-6 and J usage is TRBJ1-1; 8 nucleotides line up with TRBD1. The CDR3 covers 19 residues. The V segment lost 6 bases and the J segment 0 bases; nucleotides outside the gene matches: 18. The germline V gene encodes CDR1 MNHNY and CDR2 SVGAGI (reference sequence). The CDR3 region is CASSLRISTGAFMNTEAFF. CDR3 in DNA: TGTGCCAGCAGCTTACGGATCTCGACAGGGGCCTTTATGAACACTGAAGCTTTCTTT.

V and J are TRBV9 and TRBJ1-1; maybe TRBD1 (6 bases). This CDR3 spans 14 amino acids. Deletions cut 5 bases from V and 4 bases from J, with 15 bases between. Per the germline V gene, CDR1 is SGDLS and CDR2 is YYNGEE. Here the CDR3 reads CASRAGVDGTEAFF. The CDR3 DNA reads as TGTGCCAGCAGGGCAGGGGTGGACGGCACTGAAGCTTTCTTT.

Ten or more counts support this clone. The rearrangement joins TRBV4-1 to TRBJ1-5; no reliable D call. The germline V gene has CDR1 MGHRA and CDR2 YSYEKL. This CDR3 comprises 15 residues. V was trimmed by 5 bases and J by 1 base, leaving 12 bases between them. The CDR3 DNA sequence: TGCGCCAGCAGCGCCAGAAAACTAAGCAATCAGCCCCAGCATTTT. This sequence encodes CASSARKLSNQPQHF.

The rearrangement joins TRBV5-1 to TRBJ1-1, with 9 bases fitting TRBD1. Germline V gives CDR1 SGHRS, CDR2 YFSETQ. The junction had 8 bases not matched to a gene; V was cut back by 0 bases and J by 8 bases. The CDR3 sequence is 15 residues long. The CDR3: CASSLGSPTGGEAFF. In DNA form, the CDR3 reads TGCGCCAGCAGCTTGGGATCTCCGACAGGGGGAGAAGCTTTCTTT.

The rearrangement uses TRBV5-6 and TRBJ1-4; D uncertain. Looked up from germline, CDR1 is SGHDT and CDR2 is YYEEEE. Between the trimmed V and J ends, which lost 0 bases and 8 bases, there was a span of 14 bases. This CDR3 is 15 amino acids long. CDR3 in DNA: TGTGCCAGCAGCTTGGGGAGCCAGACTGGGGAAAAACTGTTTTTT. Amino acids: CASSLGSQTGEKLFF.

The J gene is TRBJ2-1, the V gene TRBV28; TRBD1 agrees at 8 bases. Germline V gene data show CDR1 as MDHEN and CDR2 as SYDVKM. The V segment lost 5 bases and the J segment 5 bases; nucleotides outside the gene matches: 8. The length of the CDR3 is 15 residues. Here the CDR3 DNA reads TGTGCCAGCAGTCCAACAGGGGGTGCCCACAATGAGCAGTTCTTC. Translation gives CASSPTGGAHNEQFF.

The chain joins TRBV18 to TRBJ1-2; D unresolved. V lost 1 base, J lost 5 bases, and 11 bases lay in between. The CDR3 is 14 residues long. CDR1 is KGHSH and CDR2 is LQKENI in the germline V gene. CDR3 loop: CASSPRANLYGYTF. The CDR3 DNA sequence: TGTGCCAGCTCACCACGCGCAAACCTTTATGGCTACACCTTC. Based on the CDR3 plus reference TRBV18 and TRBJ1-2, the full variable domain is NAGVMQNPRHLVRRRGQEARLRCSPMKGHSHVYWYRQLPEEGLKFMVYLQKENIIDESGMPKERFSAEFPKEGPSILRIQQVVRGDSAAYFCASSPRANLYGYTFGSGTRLTVV.

The J gene is TRBJ2-3, the V gene TRBV25-1; no clear D. V was pared by 7 bases and J by 2 bases, with 10 bases between. The CDR3 extends over 13 amino acids. CDR1 and CDR2 (germline): MGHDK, SYGVNS. For the CDR3, the DNA is TGTGCCAGCAATACAGCTCACACAGATACGCAGTATTTT. It specifies CASNTAHTDTQYF.

The J gene is TRBJ2-1, the V gene TRBV3-1 (or the pseudogene TRBV3-2), with TRBD2 matching over 12 bases. V shed 3 bases, J shed 1 base, and the junction held 4 bases outside the gene matches. This CDR3 spans 17 amino acids. Germline V gives CDR1 LGHDT, CDR2 YNNKEL (reference sequence). As DNA, the CDR3 is TGTGCCAGCAGCCACGGACTAGCGGGGAGTTCCTACAATGAGCAGTTCTTC. Translation gives CASSHGLAGSSYNEQFF.

This rearrangement joins TRBV28 to TRBJ1-5; 10 bases match TRBD1. The V segment lost 3 bases and the J segment 7 bases; nucleotides outside the gene matches: 9. CDR1 and CDR2 (germline): MDHEN, SYDVKM. This CDR3 spans 16 amino acids. The CDR3 loop is CASSLSTGGGRQPQHF. CDR3 nucleotides: TGTGCCAGCAGTTTGTCGACAGGGGGCGGTAGGCAGCCCCAGCATTTT.

This sequence joins TRBV7-9 and TRBJ2-6; TRBD1 might be the D (6 bases). This CDR3 contains 15 residues. Germline assignment: CDR1 SEHNR and CDR2 FQNEAQ (reference sequence). V was clipped by 5 bases and J by 2 bases, with 10 bases between them. The CDR3 is CASSLRGAGANVLTF. CDR3 nucleotides: TGTGCCAGCAGCCTCAGGGGTGCTGGGGCCAACGTCCTGACTTTC.

Turning to this clone: Within the sample, other DNA sequences also encode this same CDR3. The chain recombines TRBV5-1 with TRBJ1-1; D is perhaps TRBD1 (6 bases). CDR3 length equals 14 residues. Germline V CDR1 and CDR2: SGHRS, YFSETQ. V lost 3 bases and J 1 base, leaving 10 bases between the germline ends. CDR3 sequence (DNA): TGCGCCAGCAGCTCACAGGGCGCGAACACTGAAGCTTTCTTT. Protein: CASSSQGANTEAFF.

V and J are TRBV7-2 and TRBJ2-3; TRBD2 matches at 8 bases. V dropped 6 bases and J dropped 2; count of bases not matched to a gene: 7. Germline lookup yields CDR1 SGHTA and CDR2 FQGNSA. The CDR3 runs to 15 residues. CDR3 region: CASRRSGTNTDTQYF. The CDR3 nucleotides read TGTGCCAGCAGACGTAGCGGGACAAACACAGATACGCAGTATTTT.

The gene calls are TRBV21-1 and TRBJ2-7; the D call of TRBD1 is as the table states it, not checked on the DNA. TRBV21-1 counts as a pseudogene. CDR3 size: 13 residues. The CDR3 loop reads CASSGQEILRPYF. The CDR3 nucleotides read TGTGCCAGCAGCGGACAGGAGATCCTACGCCCGTACTTC.

This chain joins TRBV7-9 and TRBJ1-4, with D maybe TRBD1 (5 bases). Germline CDR1 SEHNR, CDR2 FQNEAQ (reference sequence). Trimming left V 3 bases short and J 0 bases short, with 8 bases between. The CDR3 sequence is 15 residues long. CDR3 protein: CASSFRRATNEKLFF. DNA for the CDR3: TGTGCCAGCAGCTTTCGCAGGGCAACTAATGAAAAACTGTTTTTT.

The CDR3 loop reads CASGFDTEETQYF. The CDR3 DNA is TGTGCTAGTGGTTTTGACACCGAAGAGACCCAGTACTTC. The chain is built from TRBV12-5 and TRBJ2-5; D is unclear. V lost 3 bases and J lost 3, with 8 bases in between. The CDR3 loop spans 13 amino acids. CDR1 LGHNT and CDR2 FRNRAP come from the germline V gene.

V gene TRBV11-2 combines with J gene TRBJ1-1; 9 bases map to TRBD1. Losses at the gene ends were 7 bases for V and 5 bases for J; bases not matched to a gene: 8. The V gene's germline CDR1 is SGHAT and CDR2 FQNNGV. The CDR3 runs 14 residues. The CDR3 coding sequence is TGTGCCAGCACCGGCGGACAGGGGTGGACTGAAGCTTTCTTT. Protein product: CASTGGQGWTEAFF.

The V gene is TRBV2, the J gene TRBJ2-2; weak D call: TRBD2 (6 bases). Germline loops: CDR1 SNHLY, CDR2 FYNNEI. The CDR3 covers 14 residues. Trimming shortened V by 6 bases and J by 1 base, and 9 bases separated the two germline ends. CDR3 sequence reads: CASRLRENTGELFF. The CDR3 coding sequence is TGTGCCAGCAGATTGCGGGAGAACACCGGGGAGCTGTTTTTT. Variable domain in full (rest from reference TRBV2 and TRBJ2-2): EPEVTQTPSHQVTQMGQEVILRCVPISNHLYFYWYRQILGQKVEFLVSFYNNEISEKSEIFDDQFSVERPDGSNFTLKIRSTKLEDSAMYFCASRLRENTGELFFGEGSRLTVL.

This chain uses TRBV6-5 with TRBJ1-2; a weak D match, TRBD1 (6 bases). The V gene lost 4 bases and the J gene lost 8 bases, with 20 bases spanning the gap. The CDR3 spans 15 residues. Germline-derived CDR1 and CDR2 are MNHEY and SVGAGI. The CDR3 nucleotides read TGTGCCAGCAGTTCGCCGGACGGGGGGACAAGGGGCTACACCTTC. This gives the protein CASSSPDGGTRGYTF.

The chain carries TRBV7-3 and TRBJ2-2, with 7 bases fitting TRBD1. The CDR3 is made up of 15 amino acids. Germline V lookup: CDR1 SGHTA, CDR2 FQGTGA. Trimming took 9 bases from V and 3 from J; bases not matched to a gene: 10. The CDR3 loop is CASRLGQTYTGELFF. The CDR3 DNA reads TGTGCCAGTAGACTGGGACAGACTTACACCGGGGAGCTGTTTTTT.

This chain links TRBV27 with TRBJ2-2; D remains ambiguous. Trimming took off 3 bases at V and 6 bases at J, with 8 bases between the two ends. Per the germline V gene, CDR1 is MNHEY and CDR2 is SMNVEV (reference sequence). This CDR3 is 13 amino acids long. This chain's CDR3 is CASSLAHAGELFF. CDR3 bases: TGTGCCAGCAGTTTGGCCCACGCCGGGGAGCTGTTTTTT.

The J gene is TRBJ1-1, the V gene TRBV3-1 (or the pseudogene TRBV3-2), with 7 bases aligning to TRBD1. The CDR3 covers 15 residues. After removal of 4 bases from V and 6 bases from J, the junction contained 11 bases not matched to a gene. Germline loops: CDR1 LGHDT, CDR2 YNNKEL (reference sequence). The CDR3 here is CASSRDSITFAEAFF. The CDR3 bases are TGTGCCAGCAGCCGGGACAGTATAACGTTCGCTGAAGCTTTCTTT.

This chain uses TRBV5-1 with TRBJ2-7; 7 nucleotides align to TRBD1. V gave up 0 bases and J gave up 2 bases; unmatched junction bases: 8. Germline loops: CDR1 SGHRS, CDR2 YFSETQ. CDR3 length: 16 amino acids. The CDR3 bases are TGCGCCAGCAGCTTGGCAGGGGGTACTATTGCCTACGAGCAGTACTTC. It translates to CASSLAGGTIAYEQYF.

V gene TRBV4-1 combines with J gene TRBJ2-7; TRBD1 agrees at 8 bases. The junction had 5 bases not matched to a gene; V was cut back by 0 bases and J by 1 base. Germline CDR1 and CDR2: MGHRA and YSYEKL. The CDR3 is 16 amino acids. The CDR3 is CASSQDQGARSYEQYF. In DNA form, the CDR3 reads TGCGCCAGCAGCCAAGACCAGGGGGCTAGGTCCTACGAGCAGTACTTC.